The clone carrying this TCR beta chain was seen only a few times. This entry is derived from a study of T-cell memory formation after mild COVID-19. The CDR3 runs 15 residues. The germline CDR1 and CDR2 sequences are MNHEY and SVGAGI. With 5 bases clipped from V and 4 bases from J, the junction kept 9 bases outside the gene matches. UMIs and sample barcodes were carried by the TCR alpha and TCR beta cDNA libraries that 5'RACE produced using constant-segment primers. TCRdb ran MiXCR on the 5' RACE reads and lists one entry per CDR3 protein. This table holds approximately 490,000 distinct CDR3 sequences, over 20% found once.

The V and J genes are TRBV6-5 and TRBJ1-2, with TRBD1 matching over 8 bases. The clonotype was recovered from an adult woman who had mild COVID-19 (a few samples of this study predate the infection). Cell type and time point are not known. The sequenced sample consisted of PBMCs or a T cell subset sorted from them (not recorded which). Here the CDR3 DNA reads TGTGCCAGCAGTGGCCCGGACAGGGACCCCTATGGCTACACCTTC. Translated, it gives CASSGPDRDPYGYTF.